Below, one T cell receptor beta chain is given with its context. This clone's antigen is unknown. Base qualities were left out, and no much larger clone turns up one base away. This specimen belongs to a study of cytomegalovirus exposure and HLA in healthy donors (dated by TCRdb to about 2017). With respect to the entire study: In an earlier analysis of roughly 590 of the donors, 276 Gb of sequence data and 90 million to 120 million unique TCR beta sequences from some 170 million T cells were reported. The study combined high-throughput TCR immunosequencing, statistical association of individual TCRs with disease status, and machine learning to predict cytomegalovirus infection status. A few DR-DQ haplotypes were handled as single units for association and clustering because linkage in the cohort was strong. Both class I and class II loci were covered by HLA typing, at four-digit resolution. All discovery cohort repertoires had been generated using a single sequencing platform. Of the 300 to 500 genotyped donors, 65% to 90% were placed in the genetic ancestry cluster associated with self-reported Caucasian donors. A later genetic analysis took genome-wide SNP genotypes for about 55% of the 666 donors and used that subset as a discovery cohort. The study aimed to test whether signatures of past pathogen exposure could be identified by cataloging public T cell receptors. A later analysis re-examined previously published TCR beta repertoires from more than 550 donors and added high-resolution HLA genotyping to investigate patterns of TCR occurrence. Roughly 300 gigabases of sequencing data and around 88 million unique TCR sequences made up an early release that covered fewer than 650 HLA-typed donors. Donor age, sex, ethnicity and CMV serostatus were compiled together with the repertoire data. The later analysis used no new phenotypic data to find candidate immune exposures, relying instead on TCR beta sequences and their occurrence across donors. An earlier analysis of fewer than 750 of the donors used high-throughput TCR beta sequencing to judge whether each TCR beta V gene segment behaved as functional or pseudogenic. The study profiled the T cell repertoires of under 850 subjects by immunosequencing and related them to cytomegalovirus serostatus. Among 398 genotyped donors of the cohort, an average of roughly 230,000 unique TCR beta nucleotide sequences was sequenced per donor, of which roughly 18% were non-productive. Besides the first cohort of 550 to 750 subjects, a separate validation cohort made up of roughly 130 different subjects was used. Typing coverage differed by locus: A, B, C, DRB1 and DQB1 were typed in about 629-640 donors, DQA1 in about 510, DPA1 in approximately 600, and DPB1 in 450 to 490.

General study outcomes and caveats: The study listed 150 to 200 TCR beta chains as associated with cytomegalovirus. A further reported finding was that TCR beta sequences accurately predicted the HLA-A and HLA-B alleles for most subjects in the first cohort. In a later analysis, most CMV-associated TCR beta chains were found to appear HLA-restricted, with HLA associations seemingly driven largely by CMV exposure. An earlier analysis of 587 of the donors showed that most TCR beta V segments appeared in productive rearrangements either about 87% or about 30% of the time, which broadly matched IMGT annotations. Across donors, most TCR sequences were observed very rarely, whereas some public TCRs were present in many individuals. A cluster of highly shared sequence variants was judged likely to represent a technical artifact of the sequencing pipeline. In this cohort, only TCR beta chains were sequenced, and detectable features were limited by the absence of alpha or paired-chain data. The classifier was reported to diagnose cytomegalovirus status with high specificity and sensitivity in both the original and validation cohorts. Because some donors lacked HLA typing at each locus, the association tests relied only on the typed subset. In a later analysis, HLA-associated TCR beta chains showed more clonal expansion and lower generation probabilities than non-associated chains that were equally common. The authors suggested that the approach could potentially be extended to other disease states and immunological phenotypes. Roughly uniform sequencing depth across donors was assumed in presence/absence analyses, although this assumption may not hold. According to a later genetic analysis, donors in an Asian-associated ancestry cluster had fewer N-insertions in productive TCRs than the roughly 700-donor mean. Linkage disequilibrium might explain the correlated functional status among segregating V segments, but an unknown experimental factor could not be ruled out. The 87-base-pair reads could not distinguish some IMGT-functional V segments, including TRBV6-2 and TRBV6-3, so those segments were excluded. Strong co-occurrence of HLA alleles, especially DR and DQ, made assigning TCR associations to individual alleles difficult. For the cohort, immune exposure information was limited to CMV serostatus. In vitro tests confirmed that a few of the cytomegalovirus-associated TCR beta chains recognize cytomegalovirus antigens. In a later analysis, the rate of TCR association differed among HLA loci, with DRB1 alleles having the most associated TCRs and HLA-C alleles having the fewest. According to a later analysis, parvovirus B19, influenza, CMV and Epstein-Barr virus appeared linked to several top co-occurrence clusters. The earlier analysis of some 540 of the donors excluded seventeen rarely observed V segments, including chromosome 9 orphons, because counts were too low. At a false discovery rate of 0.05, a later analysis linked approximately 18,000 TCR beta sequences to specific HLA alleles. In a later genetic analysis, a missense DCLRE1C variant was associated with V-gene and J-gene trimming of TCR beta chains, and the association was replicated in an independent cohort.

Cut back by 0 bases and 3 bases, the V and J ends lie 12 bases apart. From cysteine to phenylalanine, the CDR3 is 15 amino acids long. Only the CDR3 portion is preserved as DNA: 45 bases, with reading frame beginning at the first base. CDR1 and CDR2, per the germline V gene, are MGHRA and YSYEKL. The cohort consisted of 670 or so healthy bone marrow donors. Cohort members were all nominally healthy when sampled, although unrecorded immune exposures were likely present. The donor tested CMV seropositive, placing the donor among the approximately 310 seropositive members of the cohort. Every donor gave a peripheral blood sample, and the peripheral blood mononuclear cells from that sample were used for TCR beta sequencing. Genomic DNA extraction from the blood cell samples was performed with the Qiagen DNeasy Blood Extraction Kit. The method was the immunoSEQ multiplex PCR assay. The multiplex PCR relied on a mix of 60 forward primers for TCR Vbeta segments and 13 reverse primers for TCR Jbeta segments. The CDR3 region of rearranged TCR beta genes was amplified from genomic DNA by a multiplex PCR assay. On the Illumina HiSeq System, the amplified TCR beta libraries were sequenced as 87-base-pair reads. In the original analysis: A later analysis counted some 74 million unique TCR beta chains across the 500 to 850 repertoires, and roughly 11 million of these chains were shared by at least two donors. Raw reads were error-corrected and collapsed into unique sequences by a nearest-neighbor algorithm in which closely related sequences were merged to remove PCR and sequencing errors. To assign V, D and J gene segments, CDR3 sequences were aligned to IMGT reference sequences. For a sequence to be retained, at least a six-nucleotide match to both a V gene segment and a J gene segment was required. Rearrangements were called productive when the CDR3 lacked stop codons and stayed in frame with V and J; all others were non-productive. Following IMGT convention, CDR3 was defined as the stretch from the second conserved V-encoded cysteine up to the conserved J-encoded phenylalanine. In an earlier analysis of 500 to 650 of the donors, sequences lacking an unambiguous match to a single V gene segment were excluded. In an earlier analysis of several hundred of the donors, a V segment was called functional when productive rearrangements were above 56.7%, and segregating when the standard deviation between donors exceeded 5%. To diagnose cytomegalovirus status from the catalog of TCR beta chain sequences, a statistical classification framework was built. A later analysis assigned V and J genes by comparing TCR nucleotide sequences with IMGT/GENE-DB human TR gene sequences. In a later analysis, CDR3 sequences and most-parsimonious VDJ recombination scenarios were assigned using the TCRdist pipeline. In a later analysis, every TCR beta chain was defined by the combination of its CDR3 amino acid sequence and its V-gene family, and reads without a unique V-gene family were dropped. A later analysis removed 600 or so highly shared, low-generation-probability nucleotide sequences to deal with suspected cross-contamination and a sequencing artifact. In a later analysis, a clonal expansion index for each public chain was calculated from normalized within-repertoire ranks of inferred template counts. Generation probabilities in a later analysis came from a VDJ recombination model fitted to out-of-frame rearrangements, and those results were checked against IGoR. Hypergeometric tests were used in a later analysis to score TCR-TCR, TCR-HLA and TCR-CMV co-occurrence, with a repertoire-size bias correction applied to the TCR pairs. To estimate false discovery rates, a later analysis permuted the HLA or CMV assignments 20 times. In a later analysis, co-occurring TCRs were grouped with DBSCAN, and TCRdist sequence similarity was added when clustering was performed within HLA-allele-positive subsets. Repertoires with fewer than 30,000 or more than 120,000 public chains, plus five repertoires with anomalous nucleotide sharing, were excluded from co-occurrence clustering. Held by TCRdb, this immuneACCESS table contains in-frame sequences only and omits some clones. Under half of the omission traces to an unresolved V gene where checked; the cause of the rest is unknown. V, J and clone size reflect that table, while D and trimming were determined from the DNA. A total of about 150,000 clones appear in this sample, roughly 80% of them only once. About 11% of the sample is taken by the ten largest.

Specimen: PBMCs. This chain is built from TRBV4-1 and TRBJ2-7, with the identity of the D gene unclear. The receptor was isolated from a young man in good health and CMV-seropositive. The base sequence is TGCGCCAGCAGCCAAGATAATCGGGTCGTCTACGAGCAGTACTTC. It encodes CASSQDNRVVYEQYF.